This T cell receptor beta chain was documented in a study of blood T cells in healthy people across ages. This clonotype was seen a few times. The antigen is unknown. Trimming took off 5 bases at V and 5 bases at J, with 10 bases between the two ends. The CDR3 loop spans 13 amino acids. Germline assignment: CDR1 SEHNR and CDR2 FQNEAQ (reference sequence). Overall study results and limits: A strong correlation was found between TCR beta diversity and the percentage of naive T cells. The diversity estimates, figures obtained from one million T cells, were considered underestimates.

Sample-barcoded 5' priming and a J-beta primer mix drove a second PCR of roughly 6 to 12 cycles. Researchers report that each sample yielded at least 3 million CDR3-containing paired-end reads. TCRdb reprocessed the 5' RACE reads via MiXCR and lists one record per CDR3 protein. The sample consists of about 970,000 distinct CDR3 sequences, just over 50% of them appearing once. Sequencing input: blood. This sequence joins TRBV7-9 and TRBJ2-4, with a possible D match to TRBD1 (5 bases). This sequence was found in a woman aged 55-70 years in good health. The CDR3 DNA reads TGTGCCAGCAGCGCAGGGTTACAAAACATTCAGTACTTC. Translating gives CASSAGLQNIQYF.